This TCR beta chain was sequenced during a study of OX40 agonist ivuxolimab in advanced cancers. Study conclusions and caveats: Dose levels from 0.1 to 3.0 mg/kg saw CD4+ and CD8+ blood T cells expand clonally by week 6. Expanded clones tended on average to be more numerous among CD8+ T cells than CD4+.

This table comes from immunoSEQ multiplex PCR, and its TCRdb copy is limited to in-frame clones, with some not included. The sample lists about 95,000 clones, 75% to 90% occurring once. Details on this clone: Its antigen is currently unknown.

The CDR3 runs 15 residues. Unmatched junction bases numbered 8, after V lost 6 bases and J lost 7 bases. Germline V gives CDR1 SQVTM, CDR2 ANQGSEA. The J gene is TRBJ2-2, the V gene TRBV29-1, with 13 bases identical to TRBD2. The specimen comprised CD4+ or CD8+ T cells sorted from blood, sampled in a trial of the OX40 agonist ivuxolimab. The sequence derives from an adult with an advanced solid tumor such as melanoma, head and neck, liver or kidney cancer. CDR3 sequence (DNA): TGCAGCGTCAAACTAGCGGGAGGGCCGATCGGGGAGCTGTTTTTT. As protein: CSVKLAGGPIGELFF.